The clone carrying this T cell receptor beta chain was seen many times. This specimen belongs to a study of regulatory T cells in long-lasting Graves disease. Both iRepertoire HTBI primers and Arm-PCR of CDR3 regions were used to build the TCR beta libraries. MiXCR, applied by TCRdb to the multiplex PCR reads, yields one record per CDR3 protein. The sample contains hundreds of thousands of distinct CDR3 sequences, under 20% of which appear only once. Sample time point: newly diagnosed GD, antithyroid drugs for less than 3 months. The TCR library was made from RNA extracted from PBMCs. Separately, the same data were catalogued under a study of T cells in Graves' hyperthyroidism and ophthalmopathy. This second study notes: Uncontrolled infection, other autoimmune disease, pregnancy and lactation each barred patients from inclusion. When the TCR CDR3 underwent first-round RT-PCR, the HTBI primer set was used. Before onset, by a median of about six months, the model predicted ophthalmopathy.

Sample: peripheral blood mononuclear cells (PBMCs), taken at new diagnosis, from a patient treated with antithyroid drugs. The receptor's source is a woman in her twenties or thirties with Graves disease.

This chain's CDR3 is CASSYNGGNTEAFF. The CDR3 DNA is TGCGCCAGCAGCTACAATGGGGGGAACACTGAAGCTTTCTTT. V and J are TRBV5-1 and TRBJ1-1; a possible D gene is TRBD1 (5 bases). The germline V gene has CDR1 SGHRS and CDR2 YFSETQ. The CDR3 length is 14 residues. V lost 3 bases and J 1 base, leaving 10 bases between the germline ends.